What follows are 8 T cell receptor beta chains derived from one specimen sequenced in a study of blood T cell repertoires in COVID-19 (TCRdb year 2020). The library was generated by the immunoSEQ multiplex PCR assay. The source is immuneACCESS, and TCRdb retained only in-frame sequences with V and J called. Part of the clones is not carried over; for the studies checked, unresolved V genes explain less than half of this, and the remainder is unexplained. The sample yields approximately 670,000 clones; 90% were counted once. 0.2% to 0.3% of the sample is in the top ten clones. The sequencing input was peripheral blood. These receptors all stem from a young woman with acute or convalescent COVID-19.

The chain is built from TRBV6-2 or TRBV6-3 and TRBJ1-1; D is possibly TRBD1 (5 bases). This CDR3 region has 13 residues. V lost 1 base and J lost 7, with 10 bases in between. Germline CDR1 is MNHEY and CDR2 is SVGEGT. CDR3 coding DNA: TGTGCCAGCAGTTACTTCGACAGCTATGAAGCTTTCTTT. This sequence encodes CASSYFDSYEAFF.

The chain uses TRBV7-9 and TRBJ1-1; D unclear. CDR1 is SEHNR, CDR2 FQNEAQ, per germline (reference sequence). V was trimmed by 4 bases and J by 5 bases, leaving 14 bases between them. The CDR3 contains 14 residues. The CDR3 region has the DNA TGTGCCAGCAGCTCCCTACTAACAAGGACTGAAGCTTTCTTT. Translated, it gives CASSSLLTRTEAFF.

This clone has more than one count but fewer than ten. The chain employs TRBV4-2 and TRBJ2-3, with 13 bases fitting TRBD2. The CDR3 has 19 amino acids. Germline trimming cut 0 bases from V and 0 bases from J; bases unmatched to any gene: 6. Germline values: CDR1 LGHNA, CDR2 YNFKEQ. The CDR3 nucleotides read TGTGCCAGCAGCCAAGATCTTACTAGCGGGGGGGAGAGCACAGATACGCAGTATTTT. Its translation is CASSQDLTSGGESTDTQYF.

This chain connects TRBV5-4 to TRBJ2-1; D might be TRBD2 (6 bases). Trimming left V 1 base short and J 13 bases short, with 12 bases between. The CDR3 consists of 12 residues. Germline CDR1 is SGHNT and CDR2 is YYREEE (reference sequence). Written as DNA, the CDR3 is TGTGCCAGCAGCTTGCCGACCGGGGGACAGTTCTTC. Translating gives CASSLPTGGQFF.

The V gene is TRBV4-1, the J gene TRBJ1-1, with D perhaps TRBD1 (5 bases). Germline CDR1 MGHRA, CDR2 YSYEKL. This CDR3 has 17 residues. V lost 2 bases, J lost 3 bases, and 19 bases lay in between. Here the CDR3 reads CASSQTFLQGRDTEAFF. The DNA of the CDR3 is TGCGCCAGCAGCCAAACCTTCTTACAAGGCAGGGACACTGAAGCTTTCTTT.

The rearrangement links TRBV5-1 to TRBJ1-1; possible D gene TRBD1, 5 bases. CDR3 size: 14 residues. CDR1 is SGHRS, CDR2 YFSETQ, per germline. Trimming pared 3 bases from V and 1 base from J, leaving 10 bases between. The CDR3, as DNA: TGCGCCAGCAGCTGGGGCGGGGCGAACACTGAAGCTTTCTTT. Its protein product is CASSWGGANTEAFF.

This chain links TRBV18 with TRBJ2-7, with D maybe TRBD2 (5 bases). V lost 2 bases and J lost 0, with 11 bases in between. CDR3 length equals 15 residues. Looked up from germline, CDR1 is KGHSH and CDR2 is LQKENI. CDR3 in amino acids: CASSPGGQASYEQYF. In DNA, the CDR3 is TGTGCCAGCTCACCAGGAGGCCAGGCCTCCTACGAGCAGTACTTC.

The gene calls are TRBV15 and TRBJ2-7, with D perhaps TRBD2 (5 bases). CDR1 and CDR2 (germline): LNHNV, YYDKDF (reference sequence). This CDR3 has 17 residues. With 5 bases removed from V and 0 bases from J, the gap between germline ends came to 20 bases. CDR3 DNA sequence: TGTGCCACCAGCCACCCAAACGGGCGGGTTCTCTCCTACGAGCAGTACTTC. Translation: CATSHPNGRVLSYEQYF.